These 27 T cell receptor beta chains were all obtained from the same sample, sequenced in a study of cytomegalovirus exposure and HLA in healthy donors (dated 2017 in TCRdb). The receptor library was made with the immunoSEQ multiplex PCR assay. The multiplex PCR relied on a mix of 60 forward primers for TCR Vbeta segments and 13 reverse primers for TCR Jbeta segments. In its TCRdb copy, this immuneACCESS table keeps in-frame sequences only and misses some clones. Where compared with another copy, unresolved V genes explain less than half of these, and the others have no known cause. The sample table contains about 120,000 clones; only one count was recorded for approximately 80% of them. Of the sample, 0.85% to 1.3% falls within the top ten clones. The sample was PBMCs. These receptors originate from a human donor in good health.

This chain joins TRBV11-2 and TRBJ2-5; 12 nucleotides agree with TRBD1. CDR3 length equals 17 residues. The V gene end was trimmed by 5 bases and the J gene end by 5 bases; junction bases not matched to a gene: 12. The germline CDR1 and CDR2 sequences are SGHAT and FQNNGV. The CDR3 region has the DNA TGTGCCAGCAGCCTTACATCCGGGACAGGGGGCGCGGAGACCCAGTACTTC. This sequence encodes CASSLTSGTGGAETQYF.

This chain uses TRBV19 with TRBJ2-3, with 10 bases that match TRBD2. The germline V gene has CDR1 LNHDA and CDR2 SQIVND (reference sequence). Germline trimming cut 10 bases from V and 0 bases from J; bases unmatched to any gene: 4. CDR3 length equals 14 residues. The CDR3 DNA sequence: TGTGCCACCGGACTAGCGGCCAGCACAGATACGCAGTATTTT. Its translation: CATGLAASTDTQYF.

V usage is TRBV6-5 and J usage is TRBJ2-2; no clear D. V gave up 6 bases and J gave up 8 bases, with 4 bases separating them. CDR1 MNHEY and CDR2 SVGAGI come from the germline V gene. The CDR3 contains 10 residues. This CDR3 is CASRTGELFF. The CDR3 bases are TGTGCCAGCAGAACAGGGGAGCTGTTTTTT.

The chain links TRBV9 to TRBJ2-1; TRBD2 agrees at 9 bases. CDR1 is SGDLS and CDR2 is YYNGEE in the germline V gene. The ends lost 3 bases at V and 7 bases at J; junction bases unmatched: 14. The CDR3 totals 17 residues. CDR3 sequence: CASSALSGTSLKNEQFF. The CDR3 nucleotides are TGTGCCAGCAGCGCTCTCTCCGGGACTAGCCTAAAAAATGAGCAGTTCTTC.

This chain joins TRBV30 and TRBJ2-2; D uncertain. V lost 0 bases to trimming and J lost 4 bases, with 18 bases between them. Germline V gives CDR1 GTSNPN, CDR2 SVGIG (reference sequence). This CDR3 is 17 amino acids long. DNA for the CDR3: TGTGCCTGGAGTGTACACTTCCTCCCGAGACTCACCGGGGAGCTGTTTTTT. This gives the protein CAWSVHFLPRLTGELFF.

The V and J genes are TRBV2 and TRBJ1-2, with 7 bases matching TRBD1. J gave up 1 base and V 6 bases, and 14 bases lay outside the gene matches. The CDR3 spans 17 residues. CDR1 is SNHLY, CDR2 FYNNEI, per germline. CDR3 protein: CASRSGTAEYVNYGYTF. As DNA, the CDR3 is TGTGCCAGCAGATCGGGGACAGCGGAATATGTTAACTATGGCTACACCTTC.

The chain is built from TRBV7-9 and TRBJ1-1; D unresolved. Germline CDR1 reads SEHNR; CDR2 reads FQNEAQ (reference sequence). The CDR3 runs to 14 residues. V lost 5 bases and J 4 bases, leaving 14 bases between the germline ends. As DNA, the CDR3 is TGTGCCAGCAGCGCGAGCGGGTTGGGCACTGAAGCTTTCTTT. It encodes CASSASGLGTEAFF.

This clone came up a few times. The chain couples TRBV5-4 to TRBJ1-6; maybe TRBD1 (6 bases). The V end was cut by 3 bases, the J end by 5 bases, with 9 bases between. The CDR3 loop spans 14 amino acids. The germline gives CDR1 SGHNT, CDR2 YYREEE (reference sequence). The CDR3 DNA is TGTGCCAGCAGCTGGGACATAAATAATTCACCCCTCCACTTT. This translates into CASSWDINNSPLHF.

CDR3 in DNA: TGCGCCAGCAGTTCGACAGGGGTCCGGCACATTCAGTACTTC. Amino acid sequence: CASSSTGVRHIQYF. V and J are TRBV5-1 and TRBJ2-4; 8 bases are a match to TRBD1. The junction had 9 bases not matched to a gene; V was cut back by 5 bases and J by 8 bases. CDR1 is SGHRS, CDR2 YFSETQ, per germline. There are 14 residues in the CDR3.

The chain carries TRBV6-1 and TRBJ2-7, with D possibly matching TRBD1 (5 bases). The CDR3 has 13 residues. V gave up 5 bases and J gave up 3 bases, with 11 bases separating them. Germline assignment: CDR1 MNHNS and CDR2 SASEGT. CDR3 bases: TGTGCCAGCAGTAGGACACATTACTACGAGCAGTACTTC. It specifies CASSRTHYYEQYF.

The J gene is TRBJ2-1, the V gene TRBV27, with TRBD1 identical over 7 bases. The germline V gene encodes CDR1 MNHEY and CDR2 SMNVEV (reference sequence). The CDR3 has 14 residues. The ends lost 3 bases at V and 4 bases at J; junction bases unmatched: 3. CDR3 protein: CASSFGTEYNEQFF. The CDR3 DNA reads TGTGCCAGCAGTTTCGGGACAGAATACAATGAGCAGTTCTTC.

The CDR3 protein is CASRGSGGHQETQYF. The CDR3 DNA reads TGTGCCAGCAGGGGTAGCGGGGGTCATCAAGAGACCCAGTACTTC. V usage is TRBV2 and J usage is TRBJ2-5; 9 bases match TRBD2. Trimming removed 6 bases from V and 2 bases from J; junction bases left unmatched: 7. Germline V CDR1 and CDR2: SNHLY, FYNNEI. This CDR3 has 15 amino acids. Full variable domain (remainder filled in from reference TRBV2 and TRBJ2-5): EPEVTQTPSHQVTQMGQEVILRCVPISNHLYFYWYRQILGQKVEFLVSFYNNEISEKSEIFDDQFSVERPDGSNFTLKIRSTKLEDSAMYFCASRGSGGHQETQYFGPGTRLLVL.

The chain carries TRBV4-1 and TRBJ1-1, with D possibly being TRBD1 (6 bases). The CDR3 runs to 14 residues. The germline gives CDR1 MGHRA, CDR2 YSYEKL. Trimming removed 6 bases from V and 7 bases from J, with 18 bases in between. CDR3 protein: CASSLQGLSNEAFF. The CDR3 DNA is TGCGCCAGCAGTCTACAGGGATTGTCCAATGAAGCTTTCTTT.

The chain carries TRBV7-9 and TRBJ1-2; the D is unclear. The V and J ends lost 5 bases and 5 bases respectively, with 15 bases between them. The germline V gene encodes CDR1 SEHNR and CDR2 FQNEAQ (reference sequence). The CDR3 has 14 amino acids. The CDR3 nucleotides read TGTGCCAGCAGCGATCCGGGGTCCCCTTATGGCTACACCTTC. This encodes CASSDPGSPYGYTF.

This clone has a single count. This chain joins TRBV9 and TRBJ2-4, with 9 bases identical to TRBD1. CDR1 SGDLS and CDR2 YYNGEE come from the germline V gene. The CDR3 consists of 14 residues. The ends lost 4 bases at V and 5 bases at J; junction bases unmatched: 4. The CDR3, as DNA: TGTGCCAGCAGCCCAGGACAGGGGCAAAACATTCAGTACTTC. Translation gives CASSPGQGQNIQYF.

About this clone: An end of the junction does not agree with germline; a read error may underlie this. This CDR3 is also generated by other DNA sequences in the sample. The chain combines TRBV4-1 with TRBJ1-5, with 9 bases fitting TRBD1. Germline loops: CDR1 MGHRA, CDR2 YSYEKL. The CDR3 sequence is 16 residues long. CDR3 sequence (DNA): TGTGCCAGCAGCCAAGAAACGGACAGGGGAAATCAGCCCCAGCATTTT. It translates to CASSQETDRGNQPQHF.

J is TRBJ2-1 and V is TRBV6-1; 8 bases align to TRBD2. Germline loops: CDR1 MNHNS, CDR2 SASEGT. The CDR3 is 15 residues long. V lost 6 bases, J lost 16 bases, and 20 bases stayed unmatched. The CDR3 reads CASRSAGVFPHILFF. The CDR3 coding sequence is TGTGCCAGCAGGTCAGCGGGGGTTTTTCCCCATATTTTATTCTTC.

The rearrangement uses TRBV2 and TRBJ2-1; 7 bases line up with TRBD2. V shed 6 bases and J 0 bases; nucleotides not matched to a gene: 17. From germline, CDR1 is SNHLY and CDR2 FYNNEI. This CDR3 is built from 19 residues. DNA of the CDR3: TGTGCCAGCAGACGCCGAGGACTTAGTCAGCGGGACTCCTACAATGAGCAGTTCTTC. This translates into CASRRRGLSQRDSYNEQFF.

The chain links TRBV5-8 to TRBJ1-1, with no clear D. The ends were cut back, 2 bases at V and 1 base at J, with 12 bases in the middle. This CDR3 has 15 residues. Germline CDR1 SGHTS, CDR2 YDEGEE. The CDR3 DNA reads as TGTGCCAGCAGCTTTTTAGGCAGGCAGAACACTGAAGCTTTCTTT. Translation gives CASSFLGRQNTEAFF.

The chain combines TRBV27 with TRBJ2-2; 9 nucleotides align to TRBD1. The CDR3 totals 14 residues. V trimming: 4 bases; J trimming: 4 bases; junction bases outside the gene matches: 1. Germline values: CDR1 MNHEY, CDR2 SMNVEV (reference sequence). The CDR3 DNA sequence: TGTGCCAGCAGTTCGACAGGGGGCACCGGGGAGCTGTTTTTT. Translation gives CASSSTGGTGELFF.

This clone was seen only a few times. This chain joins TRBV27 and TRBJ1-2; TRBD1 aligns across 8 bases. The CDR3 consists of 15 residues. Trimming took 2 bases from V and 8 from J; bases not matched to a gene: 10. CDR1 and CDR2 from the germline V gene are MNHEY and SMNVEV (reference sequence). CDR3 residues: CASSLRGQGAWGYTF. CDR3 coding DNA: TGTGCCAGCAGTTTACGGGGGCAGGGGGCTTGGGGCTACACCTTC.

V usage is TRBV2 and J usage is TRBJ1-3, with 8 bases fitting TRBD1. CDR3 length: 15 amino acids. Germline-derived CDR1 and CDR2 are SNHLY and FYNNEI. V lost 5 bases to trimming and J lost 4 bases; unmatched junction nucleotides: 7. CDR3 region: CASSWAQGVGNTIYF. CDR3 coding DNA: TGTGCCAGCAGTTGGGCACAGGGGGTCGGAAACACCATATATTTT.

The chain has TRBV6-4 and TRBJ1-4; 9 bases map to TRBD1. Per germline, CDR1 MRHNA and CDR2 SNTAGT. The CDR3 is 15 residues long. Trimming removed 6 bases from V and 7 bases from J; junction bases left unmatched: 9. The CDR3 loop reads CASRGTGGVSEKLFF. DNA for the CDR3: TGTGCCAGCAGGGGAACAGGGGGCGTCAGTGAAAAACTGTTTTTT.

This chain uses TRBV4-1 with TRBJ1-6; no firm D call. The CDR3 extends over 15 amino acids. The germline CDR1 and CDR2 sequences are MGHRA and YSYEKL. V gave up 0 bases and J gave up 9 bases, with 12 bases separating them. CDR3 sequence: CASSQEPRRGSPLHF. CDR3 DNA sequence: TGCGCCAGCAGCCAAGAACCCCGACGGGGTTCACCCCTCCACTTT.

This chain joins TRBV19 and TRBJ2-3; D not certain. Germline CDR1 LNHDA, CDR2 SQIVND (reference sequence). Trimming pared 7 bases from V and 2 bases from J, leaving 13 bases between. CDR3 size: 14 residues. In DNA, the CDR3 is TGTGCCAGTAATCTCAGAGGATTCACAGATACGCAGTATTTT. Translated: CASNLRGFTDTQYF. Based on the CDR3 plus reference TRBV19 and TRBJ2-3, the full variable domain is DGGITQSPKYLFRKEGQNVTLSCEQNLNHDAMYWYRQDPGQGLRLIYYSQIVNDFQKGDIAEGYSVSREKKESFPLTVTSAQKNPTAFYLCASNLRGFTDTQYFGPGTRLTVL.

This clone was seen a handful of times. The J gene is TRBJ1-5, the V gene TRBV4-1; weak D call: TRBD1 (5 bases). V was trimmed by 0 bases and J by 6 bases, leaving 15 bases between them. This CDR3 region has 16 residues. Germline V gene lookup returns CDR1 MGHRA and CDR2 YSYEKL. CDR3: CASSQESSGFSQPQHF. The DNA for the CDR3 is TGCGCCAGCAGCCAAGAATCGTCAGGGTTTAGTCAGCCCCAGCATTTT.

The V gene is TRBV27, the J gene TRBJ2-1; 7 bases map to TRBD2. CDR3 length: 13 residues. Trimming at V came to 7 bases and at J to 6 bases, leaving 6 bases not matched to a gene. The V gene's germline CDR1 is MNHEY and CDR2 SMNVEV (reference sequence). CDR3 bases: TGTGCCAGCAACTCGGGACTAATCAATGAGCAGTTCTTC. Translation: CASNSGLINEQFF.